Here is one TCR beta chain with its context. Antigen specificity is unknown. The entry originates in a study of T cell responses to AZD1222 COVID-19 vaccine. Germline CDR1 reads SGHVS; CDR2 reads FNYEAQ. The CDR3 contains 13 residues. With 1 base removed from V and 4 bases from J, the gap between germline ends came to 6 bases. Study-level points and caveats: Repertoires were obtained solely post-peak T cell response. Clonal diversity was possibly underestimated; the donors were predominantly white British and more often female. Baseline serostatus was positive in only a handful of AZD1222 recipients. Reports indicate that nearly half of spike-specific TCRs are directed at unmutated variant regions.

The data were produced by immunoSEQ multiplex PCR, yet TCRdb's version contains in-frame clones alone and is incomplete. The profile covers 85,000 to 90,000 clones, with approximately 89% appearing a single time and approximately 5.3% taken by the ten largest. The sample was peripheral blood, taken 28 days after the second AZD1222 dose. J is TRBJ2-3 and V is TRBV7-6; D gene unclear. The TCR originated in an adult who received the AZD1222 COVID-19 vaccine. The CDR3 nucleotides are TGTGCCAGCAGCTTAGTCCCCGCAGATACGCAGTATTTT. Translated, it gives CASSLVPADTQYF.